Sequencing of this T cell receptor beta chain was carried out in a study of T cell repertoires in aging, cancer and after chemotherapy. Overall study: Roughly 8.8 million TCR reads made up the full dataset. Study-wide results and limits: Untreated cancer patients had significantly lower blood TCR diversity than age-matched healthy donors. Median generation probability rose over the chemotherapy interval in each cancer cohort, suggesting rebound thymic output.

Rearranged V-D-J TRB sequences were amplified with a mixed TRB-A/B primer pool. TCRdb processed the multiplex PCR reads anew with MiXCR; each CDR3 protein has one entry. Here the sample spans fewer than 8,500 distinct CDR3 sequences, about 29% being singletons. TCR beta rearrangements were amplified from peripheral blood genomic DNA. A word on this clonotype: As yet, its antigen is unknown.

This CDR3 is built from 15 residues. J was trimmed by 7 bases and V by 6 bases; bases with no gene match: 13. Germline CDR1 is MNHEY and CDR2 is SVGEGT. Sequenced input: blood. The sequence derives from a human donor with a blood cancer. The donor label of this sample is uncertain. This rearrangement joins TRBV6-2 or TRBV6-3 to TRBJ1-2; 8 bases match TRBD1. The chain's CDR3 is CASRTGTGASRGYTF. CDR3 DNA sequence: TGTGCCAGCAGAACAGGGACAGGTGCGAGTCGTGGCTACACCTTC.